This T cell receptor beta chain stems from a study of blood T cell repertoires in COVID-19. About the study: Samples taken during acute and convalescent COVID-19 were collected in the United States, Italy and Spain.

Per the germline V gene, CDR1 is SGDLS and CDR2 is YYNGEE. The V end lost 7 bases, the J end lost 1 base, and 17 bases lay between the germline ends. This CDR3 is 15 amino acids long. Recruitment covered roughly 22 US areas and drew participants whose ages spanned roughly 18 to 100 years. This clone was seen only once. In the study's own analysis: How many nucleated cells were present was estimated from reference gene primer amplification. TCRdb's table, derived via immunoSEQ multiplex PCR, lists solely in-frame clones and lacks some. The V and J calls and clone size were taken over from that table, and D and trimming were inferred from the DNA. The table shows a few hundred thousand clones, with around 89% occurring only once.

The sequencing input was PBMCs or T cells enriched from blood (not recorded which). This sequence originates from a man aged 30 to 45 who had recovered from COVID-19. V gene TRBV9 combines with J gene TRBJ1-1; no clear D. The CDR3 DNA is TGTGCCAGCCGTAAGAGCCCTAGCCCGAACACTGAAGCTTTCTTT. This translates into CASRKSPSPNTEAFF.